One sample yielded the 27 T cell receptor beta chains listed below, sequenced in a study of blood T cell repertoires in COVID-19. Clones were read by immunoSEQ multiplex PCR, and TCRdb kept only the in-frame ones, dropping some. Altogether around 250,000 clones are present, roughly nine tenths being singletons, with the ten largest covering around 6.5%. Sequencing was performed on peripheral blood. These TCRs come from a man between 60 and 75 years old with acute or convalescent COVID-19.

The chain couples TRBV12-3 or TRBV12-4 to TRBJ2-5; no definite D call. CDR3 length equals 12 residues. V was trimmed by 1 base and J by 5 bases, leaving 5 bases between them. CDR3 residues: CASSLVEETQYF. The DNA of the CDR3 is TGTGCCAGCAGTTTAGTGGAGGAGACCCAGTACTTC.

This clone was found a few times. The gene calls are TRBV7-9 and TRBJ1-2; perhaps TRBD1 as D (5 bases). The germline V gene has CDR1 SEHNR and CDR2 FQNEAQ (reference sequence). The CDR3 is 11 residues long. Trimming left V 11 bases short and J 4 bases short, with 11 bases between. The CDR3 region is CAFGGIYGYTF. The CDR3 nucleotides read TGTGCCTTCGGGGGGATCTATGGCTACACCTTC. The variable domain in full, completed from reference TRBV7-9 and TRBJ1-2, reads DTGVSQNPRHKITKRGQNVTFRCDPISEHNRLYWYRQTLGQGPEFLTYFQNEAQLEKSRLLSDRFSAERPKGSFSTLEIQRTEQGDSAMYLCAFGGIYGYTFGSGTRLTVV.

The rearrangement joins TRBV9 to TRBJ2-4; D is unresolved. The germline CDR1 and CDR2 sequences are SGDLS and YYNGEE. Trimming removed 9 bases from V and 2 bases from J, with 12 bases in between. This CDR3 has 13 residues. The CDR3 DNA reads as TGTGCCATCCATCGGGTTACCAAAAACATTCAGTACTTC. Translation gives CAIHRVTKNIQYF.

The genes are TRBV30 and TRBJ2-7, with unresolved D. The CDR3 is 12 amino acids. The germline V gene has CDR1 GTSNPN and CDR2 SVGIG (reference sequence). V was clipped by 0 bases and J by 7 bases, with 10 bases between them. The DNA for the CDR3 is TGTGCCTGGAGTGTTACGGGTTGGGAGCAGTACTTC. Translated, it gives CAWSVTGWEQYF.

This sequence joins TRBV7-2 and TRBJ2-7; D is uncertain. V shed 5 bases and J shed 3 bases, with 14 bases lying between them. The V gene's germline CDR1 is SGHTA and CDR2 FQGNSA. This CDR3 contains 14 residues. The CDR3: CASSLGLSVYEQYF. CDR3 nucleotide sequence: TGTGCCAGCAGCCTTGGGCTGTCAGTCTACGAGCAGTACTTC.

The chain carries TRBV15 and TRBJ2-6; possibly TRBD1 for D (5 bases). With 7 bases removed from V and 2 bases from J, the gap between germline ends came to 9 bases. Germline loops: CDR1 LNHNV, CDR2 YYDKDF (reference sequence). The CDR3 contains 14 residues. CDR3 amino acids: CATNLGAGANVLTF. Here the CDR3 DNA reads TGTGCCACCAACCTAGGGGCTGGGGCCAACGTCCTGACTTTC.

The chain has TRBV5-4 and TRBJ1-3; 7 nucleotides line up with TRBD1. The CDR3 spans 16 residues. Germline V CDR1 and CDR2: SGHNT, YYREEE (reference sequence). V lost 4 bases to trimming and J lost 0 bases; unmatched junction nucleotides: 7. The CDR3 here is CASSPRDRTSGNTIYF. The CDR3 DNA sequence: TGTGCCAGCAGCCCCAGGGACAGAACCTCTGGAAACACCATATATTTT.

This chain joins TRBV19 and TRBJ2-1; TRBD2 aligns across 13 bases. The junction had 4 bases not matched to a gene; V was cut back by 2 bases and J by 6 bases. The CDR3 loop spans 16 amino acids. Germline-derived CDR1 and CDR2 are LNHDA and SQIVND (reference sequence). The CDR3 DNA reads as TGTGCCAGTAGTATAAGAAGGACTAGCGGGAGCAATGAGCAGTTCTTC. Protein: CASSIRRTSGSNEQFF.

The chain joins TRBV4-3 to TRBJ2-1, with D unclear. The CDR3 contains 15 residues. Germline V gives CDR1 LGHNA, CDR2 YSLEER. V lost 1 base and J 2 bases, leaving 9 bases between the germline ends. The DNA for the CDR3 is TGCGCCAGCAGCCAAGGAGGCGGCCCCTACAATGAGCAGTTCTTC. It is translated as CASSQGGGPYNEQFF.

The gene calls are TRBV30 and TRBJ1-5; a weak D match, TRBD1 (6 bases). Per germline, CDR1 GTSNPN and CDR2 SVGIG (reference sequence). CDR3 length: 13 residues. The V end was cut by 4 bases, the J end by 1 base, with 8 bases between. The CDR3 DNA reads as TGTGCCTGGACAGGGGACAGCAATCAGCCCCAGCATTTT. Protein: CAWTGDSNQPQHF.

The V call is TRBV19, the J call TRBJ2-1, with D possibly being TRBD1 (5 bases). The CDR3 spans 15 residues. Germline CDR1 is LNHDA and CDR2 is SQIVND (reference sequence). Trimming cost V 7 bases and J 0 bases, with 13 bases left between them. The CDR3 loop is CASTSDKSSYNEQFF. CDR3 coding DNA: TGTGCCAGTACCTCGGACAAGAGCTCCTACAATGAGCAGTTCTTC.

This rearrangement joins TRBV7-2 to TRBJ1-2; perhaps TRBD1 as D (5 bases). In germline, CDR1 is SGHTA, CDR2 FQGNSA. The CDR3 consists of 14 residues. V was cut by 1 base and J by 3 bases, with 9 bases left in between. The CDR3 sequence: CASSLVGRDYGYTF. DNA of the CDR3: TGTGCCAGCAGCTTAGTCGGCAGGGACTATGGCTACACCTTC. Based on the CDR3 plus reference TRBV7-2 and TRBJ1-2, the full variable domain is GAGVSQSPSNKVTEKGKDVELRCDPISGHTALYWYRQSLGQGLEFLIYFQGNSAPDKSGLPSDRFSAERTGGSVSTLTIQRTQQEDSAVYLCASSLVGRDYGYTFGSGTRLTVV.

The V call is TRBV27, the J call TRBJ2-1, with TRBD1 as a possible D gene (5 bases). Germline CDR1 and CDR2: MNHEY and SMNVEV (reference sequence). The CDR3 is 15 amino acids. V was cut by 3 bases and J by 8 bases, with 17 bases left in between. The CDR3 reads CASSFSYSGSDEQFF. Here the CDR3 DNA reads TGTGCCAGCAGTTTTTCTTATTCAGGGTCCGATGAGCAGTTCTTC.

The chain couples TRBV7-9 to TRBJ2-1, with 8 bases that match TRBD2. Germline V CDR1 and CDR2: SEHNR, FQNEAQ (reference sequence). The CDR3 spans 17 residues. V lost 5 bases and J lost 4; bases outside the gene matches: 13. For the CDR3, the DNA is TGTGCCAGCAGCGACGAATTCGGAGCGGGAGCGTACAATGAGCAGTTCTTC. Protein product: CASSDEFGAGAYNEQFF.

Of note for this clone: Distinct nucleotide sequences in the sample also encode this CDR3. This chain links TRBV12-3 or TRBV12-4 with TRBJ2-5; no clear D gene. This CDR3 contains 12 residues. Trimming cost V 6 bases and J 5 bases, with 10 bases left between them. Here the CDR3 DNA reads TGTGCCAGCAGCTTCCTGAGGGAGACCCAGTACTTC. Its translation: CASSFLRETQYF.

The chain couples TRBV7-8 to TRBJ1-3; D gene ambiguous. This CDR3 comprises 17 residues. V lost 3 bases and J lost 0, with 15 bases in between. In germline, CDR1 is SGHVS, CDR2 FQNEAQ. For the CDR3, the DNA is TGTGCCAGCAGCTTGGAAGGGAGCCCCGGCTCTGGAAACACCATATATTTT. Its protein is CASSLEGSPGSGNTIYF. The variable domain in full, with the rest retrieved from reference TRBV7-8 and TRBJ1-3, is GAGVSQSPRYKVAKRGQDVALRCDPISGHVSLFWYQQALGQGPEFLTYFQNEAQLDKSGLPSDRFFAERPEGSVSTLKIQRTQQEDSAVYLCASSLEGSPGSGNTIYFGEGSWLTVV.

CDR3 protein: CASSDSNSNEQFF. The DNA of the CDR3 is TGTGCCAGCAGTGACTCGAACAGCAATGAGCAGTTCTTC. The V gene is TRBV6-4, the J gene TRBJ2-1; D unresolved. Germline V CDR1 and CDR2: MRHNA, SNTAGT. Trimming removed 0 bases from V and 6 bases from J, with 6 bases in between. This CDR3 is 13 amino acids long.

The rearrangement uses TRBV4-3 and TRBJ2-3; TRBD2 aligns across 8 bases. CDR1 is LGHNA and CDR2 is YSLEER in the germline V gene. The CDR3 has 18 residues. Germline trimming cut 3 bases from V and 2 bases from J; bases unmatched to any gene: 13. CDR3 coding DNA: TGCGCCAGCAGCCAGAGGGGCGGCGGGAGGCTACCCACAGATACGCAGTATTTT. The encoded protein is CASSQRGGGRLPTDTQYF.

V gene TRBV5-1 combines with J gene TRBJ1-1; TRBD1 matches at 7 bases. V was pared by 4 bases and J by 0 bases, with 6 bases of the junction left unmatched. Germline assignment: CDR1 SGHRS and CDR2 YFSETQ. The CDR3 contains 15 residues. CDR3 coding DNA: TGCGCCAGCAGCAACAGGGGACAGATGAACACTGAAGCTTTCTTT. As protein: CASSNRGQMNTEAFF.

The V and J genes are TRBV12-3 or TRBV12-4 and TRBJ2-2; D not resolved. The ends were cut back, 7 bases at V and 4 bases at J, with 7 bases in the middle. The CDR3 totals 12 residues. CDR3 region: CASTSPTGELFF. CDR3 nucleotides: TGTGCCAGCACAAGCCCCACCGGGGAGCTGTTTTTT.

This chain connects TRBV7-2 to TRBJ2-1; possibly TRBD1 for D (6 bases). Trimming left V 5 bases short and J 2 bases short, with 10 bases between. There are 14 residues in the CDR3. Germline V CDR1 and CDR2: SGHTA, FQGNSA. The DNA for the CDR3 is TGTGCCAGCAGCCCCAGGGGAGCCTACAATGAGCAGTTCTTC. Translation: CASSPRGAYNEQFF.

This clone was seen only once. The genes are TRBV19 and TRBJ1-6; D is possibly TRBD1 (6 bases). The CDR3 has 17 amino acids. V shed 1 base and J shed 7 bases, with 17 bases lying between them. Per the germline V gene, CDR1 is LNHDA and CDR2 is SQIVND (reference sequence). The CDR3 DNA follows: TGTGCCAGTAGTATAGCTGCGCAGGGGCGGCTAAATTCACCCCTCCACTTT. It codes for CASSIAAQGRLNSPLHF.

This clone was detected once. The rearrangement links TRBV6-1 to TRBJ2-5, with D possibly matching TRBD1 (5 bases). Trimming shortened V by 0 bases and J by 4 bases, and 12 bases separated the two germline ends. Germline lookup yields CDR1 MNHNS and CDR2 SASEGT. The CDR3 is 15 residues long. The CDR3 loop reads CASSEAADIPETQYF. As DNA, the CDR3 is TGTGCCAGCAGTGAAGCTGCGGACATCCCAGAGACCCAGTACTTC.

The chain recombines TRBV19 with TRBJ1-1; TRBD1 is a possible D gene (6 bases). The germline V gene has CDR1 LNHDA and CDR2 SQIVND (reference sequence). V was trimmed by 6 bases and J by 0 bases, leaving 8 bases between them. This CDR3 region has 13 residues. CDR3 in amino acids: CASRQGVNTEAFF. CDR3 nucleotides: TGTGCCAGTAGACAGGGTGTGAACACTGAAGCTTTCTTT.

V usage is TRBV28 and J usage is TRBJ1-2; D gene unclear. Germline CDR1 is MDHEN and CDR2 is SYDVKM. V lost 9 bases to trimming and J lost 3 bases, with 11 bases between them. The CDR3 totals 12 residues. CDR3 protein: CASAGIDYGYTF. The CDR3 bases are TGTGCCAGTGCGGGAATCGACTATGGCTACACCTTC.

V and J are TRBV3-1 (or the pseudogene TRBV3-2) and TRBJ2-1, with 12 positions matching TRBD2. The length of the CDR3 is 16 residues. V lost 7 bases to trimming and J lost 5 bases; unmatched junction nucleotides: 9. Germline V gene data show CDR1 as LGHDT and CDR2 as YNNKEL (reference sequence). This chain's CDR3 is CASTLRLAGAHNEQFF. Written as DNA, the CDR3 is TGTGCCAGCACCCTAAGACTAGCGGGAGCCCACAATGAGCAGTTCTTC.

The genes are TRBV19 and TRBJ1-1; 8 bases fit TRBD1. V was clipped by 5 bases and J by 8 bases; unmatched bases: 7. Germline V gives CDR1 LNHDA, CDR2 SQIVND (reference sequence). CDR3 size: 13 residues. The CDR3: CASSLSRDREAFF. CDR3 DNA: TGTGCCAGTAGTCTCTCCCGGGACAGGGAAGCTTTCTTT.